This TCR beta chain was identified in a study of CD8 T cells in ankylosing spondylitis (dated by TCRdb to about 2017). Context from the whole study: T cell receptor beta repertoires were profiled in healthy donors and ankylosing spondylitis patients so that disease-linked TCR variants could be found. The full study cohort was made up of about two dozen ankylosing spondylitis patients and about a hundred healthy donors. Peripheral blood was sampled, and synovial fluid was additionally collected from ankylosing spondylitis patients. Summary of the overall study and its limitations: The disease-linked clones were reported as significantly enriched in matched synovial fluid samples from ankylosing spondylitis patients. The disease-linked clones had a CD8+ phenotype and were found at relatively low frequencies in peripheral blood. Some motif variants were previously reported in synovial fluid and blood of reactive arthritis patients, suggesting common disease-initiation mechanisms. Blood from ankylosing spondylitis patients appeared to be characterized by a TCR beta motif made up of several highly homologous amino acid variants.

This clonotype turned up a few times. Its binding antigen is unknown. Base-call qualities are not available, and no considerably larger clone is one nucleotide away. Sequencing was carried out with an Illumina HiSeq 2500. Quantitative 5'-RACE with molecular barcodes was the method used to prepare the TCR beta libraries. Turning to the authors' computational methods: A new computational method based on a probabilistic model of VDJ rearrangement was used to identify disease-linked TCR variants. TCRdb handled the public reads itself, with Q25 trimming in fastp and clone calling in MiXCR, and kept productive beta chains. Under each unique CDR3 protein, matching rows form one entry showing the most common genes and DNA. In this record, the V and J calls reflect TCRdb's handling and not the investigators' own analysis. Across this sample there are some 700,000 distinct CDR3 sequences, with roughly 19% seen only once. The ten largest account for around 20% of the sample.

The germline V gene yields MGHRA for CDR1 and YSYEKL for CDR2. Clipping removes 4 bases from V and 9 bases from J, with 18 as the unmatched junction base count. The CDR3 numbers 18 residues from cysteine through phenylalanine. The read is trimmed to its CDR3 DNA, 54 bases read in frame from base 1. Sequencing was done on a sample of blood, either unsorted or a sorted T cell fraction (not recorded which). The TCR comes from a male donor with ankylosing spondylitis. The chain is assembled from TRBV4-1 and TRBJ2-1, and TRBD2 matches 10 of the central bases. The nucleotides read TGCGCCAGCAGCCCCCGGATGACTCCTAGCGGGAGTCTCAGTGAGCAGTTCTTC. Its protein product is CASSPRMTPSGSLSEQFF.